Given below is one TCR beta chain in context. The sample comes from a study of technical replicates of blood from a few donors. Using immunoSEQ multiplex PCR, the repertoire was profiled, and TCRdb retains in-frame clones only, with some absent. This sample has more than 70,000 clones, with approximately 96% found just once. This receptor was taken from a human donor in good health. The sequenced material came from T cells isolated from PBMCs.

The CDR3 bases are TGTGCCAGCAGCTTGGCTTTGACAGGAGGTTTTGAAAAACTGTTTTTT. It codes for CASSLALTGGFEKLFF. The gene calls are TRBV7-9 and TRBJ1-4; tentatively, D is TRBD1 (6 bases). The V end was cut by 3 bases, the J end by 7 bases, with 18 bases between. There are 16 residues in the CDR3. Germline V lookup: CDR1 SEHNR, CDR2 FQNEAQ (reference sequence).